This TCR beta chain was retrieved from a study of OX40 agonist ivuxolimab in advanced cancers. Study information: Patients received ivuxolimab, an intravenous treatment, every 2 weeks at 0.01 to 10 mg/kg. Of mixed ages from about 23 to 79 and averaging roughly 64 years, the group was over 80% male.

Produced via immunoSEQ multiplex PCR; TCRdb's table is partial and in-frame only. The sample contains roughly 75,000 clones, around nine tenths of which appear only once. CDR1 is ENHRY and CDR2 is SYGVKD in the germline V gene. CDR3 size: 14 residues. Unmatched junction bases numbered 8, after V lost 4 bases and J lost 6 bases. The source of this sequence is an adult with an advanced solid tumor such as melanoma, head and neck, liver or kidney cancer. J is TRBJ2-7 and V is TRBV10-3; 8 bases match TRBD1. Here the sequenced sample was CD4+ or CD8+ T cells sorted from blood, taken in a trial of the OX40 agonist ivuxolimab. The CDR3, as DNA: TGTGCCATCAGTGCGTTGGACAGGGTCCGCGAGCAGTACTTC. Its protein product is CAISALDRVREQYF.